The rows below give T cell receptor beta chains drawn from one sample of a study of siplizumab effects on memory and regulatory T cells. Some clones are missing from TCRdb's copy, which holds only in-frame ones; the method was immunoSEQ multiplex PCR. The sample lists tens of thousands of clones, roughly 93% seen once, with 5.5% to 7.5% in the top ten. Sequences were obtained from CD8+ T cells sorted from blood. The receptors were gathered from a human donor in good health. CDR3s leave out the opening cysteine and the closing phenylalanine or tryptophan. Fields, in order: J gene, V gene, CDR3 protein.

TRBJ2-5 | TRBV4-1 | ASSQGPQETQY
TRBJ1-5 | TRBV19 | ASSLSSSQPQH
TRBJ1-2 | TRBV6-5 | ASSYSTQGSSGYT
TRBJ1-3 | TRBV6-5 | AQADRLSGNTIY
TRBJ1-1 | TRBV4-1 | ASSPAGGTEAF
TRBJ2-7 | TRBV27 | ASSSALSGPYEQY
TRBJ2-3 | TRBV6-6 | ASSFHRQGWTDTQY
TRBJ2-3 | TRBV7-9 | ASSGTGGTDTQY
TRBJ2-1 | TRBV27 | ASSLERTYNEQF
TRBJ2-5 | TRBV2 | ASSETVAGVETQY
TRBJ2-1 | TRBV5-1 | ASSLDRGLGNEQF
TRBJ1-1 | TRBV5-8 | ASSLGGDTEAF
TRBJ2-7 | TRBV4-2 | ASSPLAGGSYEQY
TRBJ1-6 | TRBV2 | ASSEDGADLGTNSPLH
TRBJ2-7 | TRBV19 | ASSYRGAKEQY
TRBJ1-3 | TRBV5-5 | ASSLRQTADISSGNTIY
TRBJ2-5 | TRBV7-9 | ASSYFDRDQETQY
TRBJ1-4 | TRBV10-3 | AISDSGQTTNEKLF
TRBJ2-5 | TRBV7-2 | ASSEGLAGGTQY
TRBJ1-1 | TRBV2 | ASSRTENTEAF
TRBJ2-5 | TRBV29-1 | SVGLGRSETQY
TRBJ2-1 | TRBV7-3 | ASSLVPGTNHEQF
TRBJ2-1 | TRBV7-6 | ASSETSEQF
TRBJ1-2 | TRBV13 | ASSFPGENGYT
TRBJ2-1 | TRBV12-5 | ASREGAYEQF
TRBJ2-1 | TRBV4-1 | ASSQAGPDEQF
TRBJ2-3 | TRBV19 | AISVAGDTDTQY
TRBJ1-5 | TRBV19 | ASSMVVWGGNQPQH
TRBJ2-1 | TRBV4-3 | ASSLSGYSEQF
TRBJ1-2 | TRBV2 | ASSGLGGDYGYT
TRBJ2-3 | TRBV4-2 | ASSQDLMAGGGTDTQY
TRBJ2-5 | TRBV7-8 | ASSSRDRVQETQY
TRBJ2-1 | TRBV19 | ASSIVWLNNEQF
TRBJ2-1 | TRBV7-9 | ASSIWRSSYNEQF
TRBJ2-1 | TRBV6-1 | ASSEAREPAYNEQF
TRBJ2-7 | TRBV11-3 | ASGYSYEQY
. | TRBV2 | ASSEAYEQY
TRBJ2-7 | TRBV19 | ASNGGGGYEQY
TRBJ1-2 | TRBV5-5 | ASSPETGFGYT
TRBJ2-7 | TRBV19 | ASSLQGGYEQY
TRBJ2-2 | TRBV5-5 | ASSLATGTGNTGELF
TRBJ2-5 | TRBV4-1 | ASSQVLAGGDETQY
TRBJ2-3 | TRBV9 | ASSYTGKATTDTQY
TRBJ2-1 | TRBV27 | ASSNEESNEQF
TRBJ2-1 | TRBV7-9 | ASSLSGSYNEQF
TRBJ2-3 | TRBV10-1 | ASSPRTGAPTDTQY
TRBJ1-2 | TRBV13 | ASSLGDSNYGYT
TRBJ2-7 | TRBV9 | ASSAGAGVNYEQY
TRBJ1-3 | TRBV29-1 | SVEYWEGGSGNTIY